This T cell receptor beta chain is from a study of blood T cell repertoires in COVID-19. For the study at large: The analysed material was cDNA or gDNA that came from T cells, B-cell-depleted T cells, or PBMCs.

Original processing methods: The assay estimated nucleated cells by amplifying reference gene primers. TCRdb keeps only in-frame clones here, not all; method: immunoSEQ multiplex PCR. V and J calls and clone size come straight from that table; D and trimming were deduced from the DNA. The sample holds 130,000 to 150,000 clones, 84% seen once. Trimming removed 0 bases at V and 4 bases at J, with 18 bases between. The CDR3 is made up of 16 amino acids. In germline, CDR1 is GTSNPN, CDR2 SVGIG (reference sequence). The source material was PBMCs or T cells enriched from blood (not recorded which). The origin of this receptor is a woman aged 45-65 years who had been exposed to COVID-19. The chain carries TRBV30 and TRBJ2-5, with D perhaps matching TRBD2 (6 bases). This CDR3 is CAWSVGGNRGRETQYF. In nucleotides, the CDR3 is TGTGCCTGGAGTGTCGGCGGGAACCGGGGGAGAGAGACCCAGTACTTC.